This T cell receptor (beta chain) was found in a study of blood T cell repertoires in COVID-19. Across the study: Sites in the United States, Italy and Spain provided acute and convalescent COVID-19 samples. The analysed material was cDNA or gDNA that came from T cells, B-cell-depleted T cells, or PBMCs.

This CDR3 has 13 residues. The V end lost 5 bases, the J end lost 4 bases, and 11 bases lay between the germline ends. CDR1 and CDR2 (germline): MNHEY, SVGAGI. In the authors' workflow: Reference gene primer amplification yielded estimated nucleated cell counts. Here immunoSEQ multiplex PCR was the method, and the copy in TCRdb shows in-frame clones only, minus some. That table gives V, J and clone size, and the DNA gave D and trimming. The sample has about 11,000 clones; around 90% are singletons. The sequenced sample consisted of peripheral blood. This clonotype was obtained from a human donor in a cohort sampled during active COVID-19. This sequence joins TRBV6-5 and TRBJ1-2; D not resolved. The CDR3 loop is CASSRTSSYGYTF. CDR3 coding DNA: TGTGCCAGCAGTCGAACCTCCAGCTATGGCTACACCTTC.